This T cell receptor beta chain was captured by sequencing in a study of naive and memory T cell subsets. As concerns this clonotype: What it binds is not known.

An equimolar mix of two oligonucleotides served as the beta constant-region primer for TRBC1 and TRBC2. Four rounds of PCR amplified the ligated cDNA using nested alpha and beta constant-region primers plus SP2. TCRdb fed the UMI-ligation and nested PCR reads into MiXCR, producing one record per CDR3 protein. The sample lists over 110,000 distinct CDR3 sequences, approximately 20% occurring once. Study-wide points: Possibly reflecting memory cells re-expressing CD45RA, a few larger clonotypes occurred in naive repertoires, especially CD8.

V was cut by 2 bases and J by 7 bases, with 9 bases left in between. This CDR3 comprises 12 residues. Germline assignment: CDR1 MDHEN and CDR2 SYDVKM. The receptor's source is a human donor in good health. The chain links TRBV28 to TRBJ2-7; D uncertain. Material for sequencing was naive CD8+ T cells from blood. This chain's CDR3 is CASSLGDWEQYF. In nucleotides, the CDR3 is TGTGCCAGCAGTTTAGGTGATTGGGAGCAGTACTTC.